The 4 T cell receptor beta chains below all came from one sample that was sequenced in a study of early T cells in non-severe SARS-CoV-2 infection. TCRdb recomputed calls from the 5' RACE reads with MiXCR, one row per CDR3 protein. The table shows about 40,000 distinct CDR3 sequences, with 4.7% occurring only once. Sequenced input: whole blood. Receptors were obtained from an adult who was a healthcare worker with PCR-confirmed SARS-CoV-2 infection or an uninfected control (not recorded which).

This clonotype was counted at least ten times. The rearrangement links TRBV7-2 to TRBJ1-1, with 11 positions matching TRBD1. CDR3 length: 13 residues. Germline-derived CDR1 and CDR2 are SGHTA and FQGNSA. The J segment lost 6 bases and the V segment lost 6 bases, leaving 3 bases of the junction unmatched. CDR3 coding DNA: TGTGCCAGCAGGTTGGGACAGGGGGCTGAAGCTTTCTTT. This codes for CASRLGQGAEAFF.

This clonotype was detected ten times or more. J is TRBJ2-2 and V is TRBV2; a possible D gene is TRBD2 (6 bases). The ends were cut back, 8 bases at V and 3 bases at J, with 13 bases in the middle. CDR1 is SNHLY and CDR2 is FYNNEI in the germline V gene. This CDR3 is built from 14 residues. In DNA, the CDR3 is TGTGCCAGCCAACCGGGGACTTACACCGGGGAGCTGTTTTTT. Encoded protein: CASQPGTYTGELFF.

This clonotype was seen at least ten times. V is TRBV3-1 and J is TRBJ2-6, with 9 bases identical to TRBD1. Germline V gene data show CDR1 as LGHDT and CDR2 as YNNKEL (reference sequence). The ends lost 0 bases at V and 2 bases at J; junction bases unmatched: 8. This CDR3 is built from 19 residues. Written as DNA, the CDR3 is TGTGCCAGCAGCCAAGATAACACCGGACAGGGGACTGGGGCCAACGTCCTGACTTTC. Translation gives CASSQDNTGQGTGANVLTF.

In this sample, this clonotype turned up a few times. V is TRBV25-1 and J is TRBJ2-1, with 9 bases matching TRBD2. J was trimmed by 5 bases and V by 8 bases; bases with no gene match: 7. The CDR3 loop spans 14 amino acids. CDR1 is MGHDK, CDR2 SYGVNS, per germline. The CDR3 region is CASGPAGGNNEQFF. DNA for the CDR3: TGTGCCAGCGGGCCAGCGGGAGGTAACAATGAGCAGTTCTTC.